Presented here are 27 T cell receptor beta chains from one specimen sequenced in a study of vaccination and CD4 T cells after COVID-19. These receptors have no known antigen. Cultured CD4+ T cell DNA was sequenced using the Oncomine TCR Beta short-read assay. TCRdb reprocessed the PCR reads with MiXCR, giving one entry per CDR3 protein. The table lists thousands of distinct CDR3 sequences, approximately 55% of them singletons, with 30% to 35% in the top ten. Treatment indicated: roughly nine-day PBMC culture with coronavirus spike peptide pools or control peptides (ViraFEST assay). One should note that the unexposed donor's CD4+ T cells were collected before the COVID-19 pandemic (2011-2018). Sequences were obtained from CD4+ T cells from blood, cultured in vitro. These receptors were taken from a human donor in good health.

The chain links TRBV5-8 to TRBJ2-7; TRBD1 matches 7 bases. The J segment lost 6 bases and the V segment lost 7 bases, leaving 13 bases of the junction unmatched. CDR3 length equals 14 residues. Germline CDR1 and CDR2: SGHTS and YDEGEE. This CDR3 is CASSNPGQTSEQYF. CDR3 DNA sequence: TGTGCCAGCTCAAATCCGGGACAGACCAGCGAGCAGTACTTC.

The V call is TRBV6-1, the J call TRBJ1-1; unclear D gene. Germline V lookup: CDR1 MNHNS, CDR2 SASEGT. This CDR3 region has 12 residues. V was shortened by 8 bases and J by 8 bases, with 15 bases between the two germline ends. The CDR3 region is CASSQPPKEAFF. Written as DNA, the CDR3 is TGTGCCAGCTCCCAACCCCCGAAGGAAGCTTTCTTT.

This clonotype was observed once. This chain uses TRBV6-1 with TRBJ2-3; 7 nucleotides match TRBD2. Losses at the gene ends were 8 bases for V and 6 bases for J; bases not matched to a gene: 2. The CDR3 is made up of 11 amino acids. Germline CDR1 MNHNS, CDR2 SASEGT. In nucleotides, the CDR3 is TGTGCCAGCCAAGCGGGGGATACGCAGTATTTT. Its protein product is CASQAGDTQYF.

J is TRBJ1-5 and V is TRBV7-9; TRBD1 agrees at 8 bases. In germline, CDR1 is SEHNR, CDR2 FQNEAQ (reference sequence). CDR3 length: 14 amino acids. Trimming removed 5 bases from V and 2 bases from J; junction bases left unmatched: 2. CDR3 nucleotides: TGTGCCAGCAGCGGGACAGGAGGCAATCAGCCCCAGCATTTT. Protein product: CASSGTGGNQPQHF.

The CDR3, as DNA: TGTGCCAGCTCCCTGGACCGGGAGATCTATGGCTACACCTTC. This codes for CASSLDREIYGYTF. The chain uses TRBV5-4 and TRBJ1-2, with D hard to call. The CDR3 is 14 amino acids. The germline CDR1 and CDR2 sequences are SGHNT and YYREEE (reference sequence). V lost 7 bases, J lost 4 bases, and 17 bases lay in between.

The chain combines TRBV9 with TRBJ1-2; possibly TRBD1 for D (5 bases). The V end lost 0 bases, the J end lost 7 bases, and 16 bases lay between the germline ends. Germline V gene lookup returns CDR1 SGDLS and CDR2 YYNGEE. CDR3 length: 15 residues. CDR3 amino acids: CASSVDLRETGGYTF. CDR3 DNA: TGTGCCAGCAGCGTAGACCTCAGGGAAACAGGTGGCTACACCTTC.

This clonotype was observed once. The junction departs from the called germline gene at one end, perhaps through a read error. This chain links TRBV20-1 with TRBJ1-2; D is unclear. The CDR3 contains 13 residues. Per germline, CDR1 DFQATT and CDR2 SNEGSKA (reference sequence). CDR3 residues: CSAFRETYYVYTF. The CDR3 DNA follows: TGCAGTGCTTTTCGGGAGACCTACTATGTCTACACCTTC.

This chain connects TRBV6-5 to TRBJ1-2; perhaps TRBD1 as D (6 bases). The CDR3 is 12 amino acids. Germline V gene lookup returns CDR1 MNHEY and CDR2 SVGAGI. The ends were cut back, 0 bases at V and 7 bases at J, with 6 bases in the middle. CDR3 nucleotide sequence: TGTGCCAGCAGTTACTCGGGGGCTGGCTACACCTTC. It codes for CASSYSGAGYTF.

The CDR3 nucleotides read TGTGCCAGCAGTGGGGACTCCACAGATACGCAGTATTTT. Its translation: CASSGDSTDTQYF. V is TRBV7-2 and J is TRBJ2-3, with a weak D call TRBD2 (6 bases). Trimming cost V 6 bases and J 2 bases, with 9 bases left between them. Germline V gene lookup returns CDR1 SGHTA and CDR2 FQGNSA. The CDR3 has 13 amino acids.

The chain employs TRBV7-2 and TRBJ2-3; D call uncertain. Trimming removed 3 bases at V and 10 bases at J, with 8 bases between. The germline gives CDR1 SGHTA, CDR2 FQGNSA. The CDR3 totals 11 residues. CDR3: CASSFTPAQYF. In nucleotides, the CDR3 is TGTGCCAGCAGCTTTACTCCTGCGCAGTATTTT.

The chain links TRBV6-1 to TRBJ2-1; D gene unclear. The V and J ends lost 3 bases and 12 bases respectively, with 12 bases between them. Per the germline V gene, CDR1 is MNHNS and CDR2 is SASEGT. The CDR3 contains 12 residues. The CDR3, as DNA: TGTGCCAGCAGTGATCTGGCATCGGCGCAGTTCTTC. Residues: CASSDLASAQFF.

The chain is built from TRBV20-1 and TRBJ2-5; TRBD1 agrees at 7 bases. Germline lookup yields CDR1 DFQATT and CDR2 SNEGSKA (reference sequence). CDR3 size: 14 residues. V lost 5 bases, J lost 4 bases, and 10 bases stayed unmatched. In DNA form, the CDR3 reads TGCAGTGCTCCAATCGTGACAGGGCTAGAGACCCAGTACTTC. Protein: CSAPIVTGLETQYF.

The rearrangement joins TRBV6-5 to TRBJ2-7, with D possibly matching TRBD2 (5 bases). Germline V lookup: CDR1 MNHEY, CDR2 SVGAGI. V shed 2 bases and J shed 7 bases, with 12 bases lying between them. This CDR3 comprises 13 residues. CDR3 protein: CASSYTPGSEQYF. The CDR3 DNA follows: TGTGCCAGCAGTTACACCCCGGGGTCTGAGCAGTACTTC.

The chain uses TRBV6-1 and TRBJ1-2; D possibly corresponds to TRBD1 (5 bases). V was clipped by 7 bases and J by 4 bases, with 19 bases between them. The length of the CDR3 is 15 residues. The germline gives CDR1 MNHNS, CDR2 SASEGT. The DNA for the CDR3 is TGTGCCAGCAATAGGGACGTCGTCGGGGGCTATGGCTACACCTTC. Translating it yields CASNRDVVGGYGYTF.

V usage is TRBV5-1 and J usage is TRBJ2-5; possibly TRBD2 for D (6 bases). Trimming took off 3 bases at V and 2 bases at J, with 14 bases between the two ends. CDR3 length equals 15 residues. Germline V gives CDR1 SGHRS, CDR2 YFSETQ. The CDR3 bases are TGCGCCAGCAGCTCCCCGGGAGCTATACAAGAGACCCAGTACTTC. This codes for CASSSPGAIQETQYF. The full variable domain, in which reference TRBV5-1 and TRBJ2-5 provide the parts outside the CDR3, is KAGVTQTPRYLIKTRGQQVTLSCSPISGHRSVSWYQQTPGQGLQFLFEYFSETQRNKGNFPGRFSGRQFSNSRSEMNVSTLELGDSALYLCASSSPGAIQETQYFGPGTRLLVL.

The chain recombines TRBV12-3 or TRBV12-4 with TRBJ1-2; D might be TRBD1 (6 bases). Deletions cut 5 bases from V and 8 bases from J, with 21 bases between. The CDR3 contains 15 residues. This CDR3 reads CASSIRQEYLGGYTF. CDR3 sequence (DNA): TGTGCCAGCAGTATCCGACAGGAATATCTGGGGGGCTACACCTTC.

This clonotype has just a few counts. The chain carries TRBV19 and TRBJ1-5; D remains unclear. CDR1 is LNHDA, CDR2 SQIVND, per germline (reference sequence). This CDR3 has 14 residues. The V end was cut by 4 bases, the J end by 3 bases, with 10 bases between. This CDR3 reads CASSSRTVNQPQHF. The CDR3 bases are TGTGCCAGTAGTAGTCGAACAGTCAATCAGCCCCAGCATTTT.

The CDR3 protein is CASRPGQNTGELFF. The CDR3 DNA follows: TGTGCCAGCAGGCCGGGACAGAACACCGGGGAGCTGTTTTTT. The chain carries TRBV6-1 and TRBJ2-2, with D perhaps matching TRBD1 (6 bases). The CDR3 spans 14 residues. Germline V gene data show CDR1 as MNHNS and CDR2 as SASEGT. V lost 6 bases and J 1 base, leaving 9 bases between the germline ends.

V and J are TRBV10-3 and TRBJ2-7; maybe TRBD2 (6 bases). Germline V gene lookup returns CDR1 ENHRY and CDR2 SYGVKD. V gave up 6 bases and J gave up 2 bases, with 17 bases separating them. The CDR3 runs to 15 residues. CDR3 DNA sequence: TGTGCCATCAGCGGGGAGGACACGGTCGCCTACGAGCAGTACTTC. Translation gives CAISGEDTVAYEQYF.

This clonotype was picked up a small number of times. The rearrangement links TRBV6-2 or TRBV6-3 to TRBJ1-5; D gene unclear. V lost 0 bases to trimming and J lost 7 bases, with 19 bases between them. In germline, CDR1 is MNHEY, CDR2 SVGEGT. The CDR3 totals 17 residues. The CDR3 loop is CASSYSKLLKEGQPQHF. The DNA of the CDR3 is TGTGCCAGCAGTTACTCGAAGTTACTAAAGGAGGGACAGCCCCAGCATTTT.

This clonotype was counted between two and nine times. The rearrangement joins TRBV6-1 to TRBJ1-1; possible D gene TRBD1, 6 bases. CDR1 is MNHNS, CDR2 SASEGT, per germline. This CDR3 spans 14 amino acids. V was cut by 8 bases and J by 1 base, with 14 bases left in between. This chain's CDR3 is CASSVGTWNTEAFF. The CDR3 nucleotides are TGTGCCAGCTCAGTCGGGACATGGAACACTGAAGCTTTCTTT.

The chain combines TRBV2 with TRBJ2-5, with a weak D call TRBD1 (6 bases). Germline V gene sequence: CDR1 SNHLY, CDR2 FYNNEI. CDR3 length: 13 amino acids. V dropped 3 bases and J dropped 3 bases, with 8 bases sitting between them. CDR3 residues: CASSEDSKETQYF. Written as DNA, the CDR3 is TGTGCCAGCAGTGAGGACAGCAAAGAGACCCAGTACTTC.

The chain links TRBV7-9 to TRBJ2-5; D ambiguous. The CDR3 spans 12 residues. V was trimmed by 5 bases and J by 5 bases, leaving 9 bases between them. Per the germline V gene, CDR1 is SEHNR and CDR2 is FQNEAQ (reference sequence). CDR3 coding DNA: TGTGCCAGCAGCCAGGCGTGGGAGACCCAGTACTTC. Its protein product is CASSQAWETQYF.

The chain couples TRBV24-1 to TRBJ1-5; unclear D gene. This CDR3 comprises 16 residues. CDR1 and CDR2 from the germline V gene are KGHDR and SFDVKD. V lost 2 bases and J 7 bases, leaving 17 bases between the germline ends. The CDR3 reads CATSDSRTEERQPQHF. DNA of the CDR3: TGTGCCACCAGTGATTCGAGGACGGAAGAAAGGCAGCCCCAGCATTTT.

This clonotype occurred a few times. The chain recombines TRBV6-1 with TRBJ2-6; the D is unclear. This CDR3 is built from 14 residues. Germline V gene data show CDR1 as MNHNS and CDR2 as SASEGT. V was pared by 1 base and J by 0 bases, with 1 base between. CDR3 region: CASSEVSGANVLTF. The CDR3 DNA is TGTGCCAGCAGTGAAGTCTCTGGGGCCAACGTCCTGACTTTC.

J is TRBJ2-5 and V is TRBV6-1, with 8 nucleotides matching TRBD1. The CDR3 runs 14 residues. J was trimmed by 4 bases and V by 8 bases; bases with no gene match: 9. Germline V gene sequence: CDR1 MNHNS, CDR2 SASEGT. The CDR3 sequence is CASSRTGHLETQYF. Here the CDR3 DNA reads TGTGCCAGCTCAAGGACAGGGCATTTAGAGACCCAGTACTTC.

In this sample, this clonotype turned up a few times. The CDR3 bases are TGCAGTGCAGAGCAGGTCTCCCGGGGCAATGAGCAGTTCTTC. Amino acids: CSAEQVSRGNEQFF. J is TRBJ2-1 and V is TRBV20-1, with a tentative D call TRBD2 (5 bases). The CDR3 length is 14 residues. Germline lookup yields CDR1 DFQATT and CDR2 SNEGSKA (reference sequence). V lost 6 bases and J lost 6, with 18 bases in between.